This T cell receptor beta chain was captured by sequencing in a study of regulatory T cells in long-lasting Graves disease. Study-wide results and limits: Persistent disease was associated with favored TRBV28 usage and with favored use of TRBJ1-2 and TRBJ2-5.

V was cut by 7 bases and J by 4 bases, with 16 bases left in between. This CDR3 is built from 14 residues. Indicated time point: persistent/refractory GD, antithyroid drugs over 5 years with positive TRAb. With RNA extracted from PBMCs as input, the TCR library was made. CDR3 regions were amplified by Arm-PCR using iRepertoire HTBI primers to build TCR beta libraries. Each CDR3 protein gets one entry after TCRdb re-called the multiplex PCR reads with MiXCR. The data hold over 300,000 distinct CDR3 sequences, with around 20% observed a single time. This clonotype has just a few counts. Its antigen is unidentified.

V and J are TRBV12-3 or TRBV12-4 and TRBJ1-2; a weak D match, TRBD1 (6 bases). Sequenced here: peripheral blood mononuclear cells (PBMCs), sampled when the disease was refractory, from a patient treated with antithyroid drugs. The TCR sequence derives from a female donor with Graves disease. The CDR3 sequence is CASKTQLTGYGYTF. CDR3 bases: TGTGCCAGCAAAACTCAGCTGACAGGCTATGGCTACACCTTC.